This T cell receptor (beta chain) was documented in a study of blood T cell repertoires in COVID-19. The germline CDR1 and CDR2 sequences are SGHNT and YENEEA. The length of the CDR3 is 14 residues. V lost 5 bases and J lost 8; bases outside the gene matches: 7. Clones were sequenced by immunoSEQ multiplex PCR, and TCRdb holds only the in-frame ones, with some missing. Here the sample spans 64,000 or so clones, 80% to 90% being singletons. The sequence was obtained from a man in his forties with acute or convalescent COVID-19. The chain has TRBV11-3 and TRBJ1-3, with 9 bases identical to TRBD1. Material for sequencing was peripheral blood. In nucleotides, the CDR3 is TGTGCCAGCAGCAGACGGACAGGGGCAGACACCATATATTTT. Translation gives CASSRRTGADTIYF. Variable domain in full (rest from reference TRBV11-3 and TRBJ1-3): EAGVVQSPRYKIIEKKQPVAFWCNPISGHNTLYWYLQNLGQGPELLIRYENEEAVDDSQLPKDRFSAERLKGVDSTLKIQPAELGDSAVYLCASSRRTGADTIYFGEGSWLTVV.